Listed here are 10 T cell receptor beta chains from one sample, sequenced in a study of identical twins. TCRdb re-derived calls from the 5' RACE reads in MiXCR, one entry per CDR3 protein. The sample has some 200,000 distinct CDR3 sequences, about 7.5% seen once; the top ten hold 1.9%. These sequences were also reported in another study, on yellow fever vaccine responses in identical twins.

What was sequenced was memory (CD45RO+) T cells sorted from blood. These receptors came from a woman between 18 and 29 years old in good health.

At least ten counts were recorded for this clonotype. The chain employs TRBV7-4 and TRBJ1-1; D unresolved. Per the germline V gene, CDR1 is SGHVT and CDR2 is SQSDAQ. The CDR3 extends over 12 amino acids. The CDR3 loop reads CDRRGTRTEAFF. CDR3 bases: TGTGATCGCCGGGGAACAAGAACTGAAGCTTTCTTT. Together with reference TRBV7-4 and TRBJ1-1, the CDR3 gives the full variable domain: GAGVSQSPRYKVAKRGRDVALRCDSISGHVTLYWYRQTLGQGSEVLTYSQSDAQRDKSGRPSGRFSAERPERSVSTLKIQRTEQGDSAVYLCDRRGTRTEAFFGQGTRLTVV.

In this sample, this clonotype turned up many times. The rearrangement links TRBV18 to TRBJ2-3, with a possible D match to TRBD2 (5 bases). This CDR3 contains 14 residues. Looked up from germline, CDR1 is KGHSH and CDR2 is LQKENI. Trimming shortened V by 6 bases and J by 0 bases, and 10 bases separated the two germline ends. This CDR3 is CASSRGTSTDTQYF. The CDR3 bases are TGTGCCAGCTCCCGGGGTACTAGCACAGATACGCAGTATTTT.

This chain connects TRBV7-8 to TRBJ2-7; maybe TRBD2 (7 bases). This CDR3 comprises 14 residues. Germline lookup yields CDR1 SGHVS and CDR2 FQNEAQ. V lost 5 bases, J lost 6 bases, and 17 bases lay in between. CDR3 in DNA: TGTGCCAGCAGCAAGCGGGACACCTTAGCCGAGCAGTACTTC. Encoded protein: CASSKRDTLAEQYF. Full variable domain (rest looked up from reference TRBV7-8 and TRBJ2-7): GAGVSQSPRYKVAKRGQDVALRCDPISGHVSLFWYQQALGQGPEFLTYFQNEAQLDKSGLPSDRFFAERPEGSVSTLKIQRTQQEDSAVYLCASSKRDTLAEQYFGPGTRLTVT.

The chain uses TRBV10-3 and TRBJ2-1, with TRBD2 identical over 9 bases. With 0 bases clipped from V and 7 bases from J, the junction kept 7 bases outside the gene matches. Germline V gives CDR1 ENHRY, CDR2 SYGVKD. This CDR3 is 16 amino acids long. In DNA, the CDR3 is TGTGCCATCAGTGAGTCGGTAGCGGGGGTAGTGAATGAGCAGTTCTTC. Protein: CAISESVAGVVNEQFF.

This clonotype came up a few times. The chain combines TRBV25-1 with TRBJ2-5; D unresolved. The germline gives CDR1 MGHDK, CDR2 SYGVNS. There are 15 residues in the CDR3. V was trimmed by 3 bases and J by 1 base, leaving 12 bases between them. The DNA of the CDR3 is TGTGCCAGCAGTGAGGGTCAGACATTCCAAGAGACCCAGTACTTC. Translating it yields CASSEGQTFQETQYF.

This clonotype was picked up a small number of times. The chain recombines TRBV5-1 with TRBJ2-3; D tentatively reads TRBD1 or TRBD2 (5 bases each). The CDR3 covers 15 residues. The germline CDR1 and CDR2 sequences are SGHRS and YFSETQ. V was trimmed by 6 bases and J by 3 bases, leaving 17 bases between them. The CDR3 loop is CASNRGTTLTDTQYF. The CDR3, as DNA: TGCGCCAGCAACCGGGGCACCACTTTAACAGATACGCAGTATTTT.

This clonotype was counted many times. V gene TRBV6-4 combines with J gene TRBJ2-3; D is unresolved. CDR1 and CDR2 from the germline V gene are MRHNA and SNTAGT. Deletions cut 0 bases from V and 3 bases from J, with 7 bases between. There are 14 residues in the CDR3. The CDR3 nucleotides are TGTGCCAGCAGTGACTCAGGTGGGACAGATACGCAGTATTTT. This encodes CASSDSGGTDTQYF.

This clonotype came up a few times. Here the CDR3 DNA reads TGTGCCAGCAGTGAGTCCCGGGACAGGGAAGAGACCCAGTACTTC. Protein sequence: CASSESRDREETQYF. The V call is TRBV25-1, the J call TRBJ2-5; the match to TRBD1 covers 9 bases. CDR1 MGHDK and CDR2 SYGVNS come from the germline V gene. The CDR3 spans 15 residues. J lost 3 bases, V lost 3 bases, and 5 bases had no gene match.

This clonotype has only a few counts. V usage is TRBV7-2 and J usage is TRBJ2-2; D remains unclear. The CDR3 loop spans 15 amino acids. Between the trimmed V and J ends, which lost 5 bases and 7 bases, there was a span of 17 bases. Germline-derived CDR1 and CDR2 are SGHTA and FQGNSA. The CDR3 reads CASSQGSGFFGELFF. The CDR3 DNA follows: TGTGCCAGCAGCCAAGGATCTGGCTTTTTCGGGGAGCTGTTTTTT. The variable domain in full, completed from reference TRBV7-2 and TRBJ2-2, reads GAGVSQSPSNKVTEKGKDVELRCDPISGHTALYWYRQSLGQGLEFLIYFQGNSAPDKSGLPSDRFSAERTGGSVSTLTIQRTQQEDSAVYLCASSQGSGFFGELFFGEGSRLTVL.

This clonotype turned up a few times. The chain couples TRBV2 to TRBJ1-4; D possibly corresponds to TRBD1 (5 bases). This CDR3 is built from 13 residues. V was trimmed by 7 bases and J by 10 bases, leaving 16 bases between them. In germline, CDR1 is SNHLY, CDR2 FYNNEI. In DNA, the CDR3 is TGTGCCAGCAACACAGATGGGAGGGGAAAACTGTTTTTT. Protein sequence: CASNTDGRGKLFF.